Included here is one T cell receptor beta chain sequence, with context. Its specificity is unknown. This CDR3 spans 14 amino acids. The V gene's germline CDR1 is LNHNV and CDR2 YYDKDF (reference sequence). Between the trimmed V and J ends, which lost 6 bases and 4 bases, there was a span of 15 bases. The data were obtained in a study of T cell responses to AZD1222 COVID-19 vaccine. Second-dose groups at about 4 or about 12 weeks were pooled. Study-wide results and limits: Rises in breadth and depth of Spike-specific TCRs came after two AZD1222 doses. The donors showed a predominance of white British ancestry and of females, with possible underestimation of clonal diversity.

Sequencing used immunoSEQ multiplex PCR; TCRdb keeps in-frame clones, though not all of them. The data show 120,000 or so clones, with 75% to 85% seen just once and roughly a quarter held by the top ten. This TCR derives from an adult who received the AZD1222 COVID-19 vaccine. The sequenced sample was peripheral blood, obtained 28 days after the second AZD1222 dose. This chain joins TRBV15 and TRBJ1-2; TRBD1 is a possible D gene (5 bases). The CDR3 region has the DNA TGTGCCACCAGGGGGACTCAGGTGGGCTATGGCTACACCTTC. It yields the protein CATRGTQVGYGYTF.